This TCR beta chain was found in a study of cytomegalovirus exposure and HLA in healthy donors. The PCR made use of 60 Vbeta and 13 Jbeta primers. Clones were read by immunoSEQ multiplex PCR, and TCRdb kept only the in-frame ones, dropping some. The top ten hold about 2.3% of the sample, which has a few hundred thousand clones, roughly 90% seen once. The CDR3 length is 16 residues. V gave up 0 bases and J gave up 3 bases; unmatched junction bases: 6. The germline gives CDR1 SGDLS, CDR2 YYNGEE. What was sequenced was PBMCs. The rearrangement links TRBV9 to TRBJ2-7; 10 nucleotides align to TRBD1. The source of this sequence is a woman aged 18-35 years in good health and CMV-seronegative. In nucleotides, the CDR3 is TGTGCCAGCAGCGTAGGGGGACAGGGGAGTTTCTACGAGCAGTACTTC. Its protein product is CASSVGGQGSFYEQYF.